This is a list of T cell receptor beta chains from one sample in a study of T cells in Graves' hyperthyroidism and ophthalmopathy. TCRdb re-called the multiplex PCR reads with MiXCR, one entry per CDR3 protein. The table has 370,000 or so distinct CDR3 sequences, 15% to 18% seen once. Sequencing input: blood. The receptors come from a woman under 30 with Graves' hyperthyroidism that later progressed to Graves' ophthalmopathy. Both conserved end residues are part of each CDR3. A D gene is named only where the DNA matches it firmly. Some rows mark clone size as missing; the rest say once, few, many or name a class of expanded clone.

d_gene	abundance	len	v_gene	j_gene	CDR3aa	CDR3nt
TRBD2	.	16	TRBV15	TRBJ2-3	CATSRDGAGATDTQYF	TGTGCCACCAGCAGAGATGGCGCGGGAGCCACAGATACGCAGTATTTT
TRBD1	many	12	TRBV20-1	TRBJ2-7	CSADRGSYEQYF	TGCAGTGCCGACAGGGGCTCCTACGAGCAGTACTTC
TRBD1	once	12	TRBV19	TRBJ1-2	CASQPGGYGYTF	TGTGCCTCTCAACCAGGGGGCTATGGCTACACCTTC
TRBD2	few	18	TRBV12-5	TRBJ2-5	CASGLVRGSGRAVETQYF	TGTGCTAGTGGTTTGGTACGGGGTAGCGGGAGGGCGGTAGAGACCCAGTACTTC
TRBD1	.	14	TRBV7-2	TRBJ2-7	CASSSGTGSREQYF	TGTGCCAGCAGCTCCGGGACAGGGTCGAGGGAGCAGTACTTC
.	many	14	TRBV2	TRBJ2-5	CASTFDRLKETQYF	TGTGCCAGCACGTTCGATCGACTCAAAGAGACCCAGTACTTC
.	.	13	TRBV7-9	TRBJ2-7	CASRYEGLGEQYF	TGTGCCAGCAGATACGAGGGGTTAGGGGAGCAGTACTTC
TRBD2	many	16	TRBV5-5	TRBJ2-3	CASSLYGTSSTDTQYF	TGTGCCAGCAGCTTGTACGGGACTAGCAGCACAGATACGCAGTATTTT
TRBD2	.	15	TRBV5-1	TRBJ2-3	CASSLGTSGSDTQYF	TGCGCCAGCAGCCTAGGGACTAGCGGGAGTGATACGCAGTATTTT
.	.	10	TRBV7-2	TRBJ2-7	CASSPLEQYF	TGTGCCAGCAGCCCCCTCGAGCAGTACTTC
.	few	13	TRBV6-1	TRBJ2-1	CASGLGIYSEQFF	TGTGCCAGCGGTCTAGGCATTTACAGTGAGCAGTTCTTC
.	.	16	TRBV7-9	TRBJ2-7	CASSQGSGVSAREQYF	TGCGCCAGCAGCCAGGGCTCGGGAGTATCTGCGAGGGAGCAGTACTTC
.	few	14	TRBV19	TRBJ1-1	CASSHRVRDTEAFF	TGTGCCAGTAGTCACAGGGTTAGGGACACTGAAGCTTTCTTT
TRBD2	many	14	TRBV28	TRBJ2-7	CASRSGRGLREQYF	TGTGCCAGCAGGAGCGGGAGAGGTTTGAGGGAGCAGTACTTC
TRBD2	few	17	TRBV4-2	TRBJ2-1	CASSQGDSGRALNEQFF	TGTGCCAGCAGCCAAGGCGATAGCGGGAGGGCTCTCAATGAGCAGTTCTTC
TRBD2	.	16	TRBV6-1	TRBJ2-1	CASRFSGTDSYNEQFF	TGTGCCAGCAGATTTAGCGGGACGGACTCCTACAATGAGCAGTTCTTC
TRBD2	few	15	TRBV7-3	TRBJ2-3	CASSSGLAGIDTQYF	TGTGCCAGCAGCTCGGGACTAGCGGGAATAGATACGCAGTATTTT
TRBD2	.	15	TRBV20-1	TRBJ2-7	CSATSGTSVSYEQYF	TGCAGTGCTACATCCGGGACTAGCGTTTCCTACGAGCAGTACTTC
.	many	14	TRBV28	TRBJ1-2	CASRLPRVEDGYTF	TGTGCCAGCAGATTGCCCAGGGTCGAAGATGGCTACACCTTC
.	few	16	TRBV7-9	TRBJ1-4	CASSLDSGGYGEKLFF	TGTGCCAGCAGCTTAGACTCCGGGGGGTACGGCGAAAAACTGTTTTTT
TRBD2	many	16	TRBV7-2	TRBJ2-3	CASSLVAGVRTDTQYF	TGTGCCAGCAGCTTAGTCGCGGGAGTTCGCACAGATACGCAGTATTTT
TRBD1	many	16	TRBV5-1	TRBJ1-2	CASSPGEGGINYGYTF	TGCGCCAGCAGCCCAGGAGAAGGGGGCATAAACTATGGCTACACCTTC
.	few	14	TRBV20-1	TRBJ1-2	CSALQGATNYGYTF	TGCAGTGCCCTACAGGGAGCAACTAACTATGGCTACACCTTC
TRBD2	.	15	TRBV7-9	TRBJ2-7	CASSQSLAGGYEQYF	TGTGCCAGCAGCCAGTCGCTAGCGGGGGGCTACGAGCAGTACTTC
TRBD2	few	19	TRBV7-9	TRBJ2-2	CASSPRPQIAGANSGELFF	TGTGCCAGCAGCCCAAGGCCCCAAATAGCGGGAGCTAATTCCGGGGAGCTGTTTTTT
TRBD1	few	14	TRBV7-9	TRBJ2-1	CASSGQGPYNEQFF	TGTGCCAGCTCCGGACAGGGGCCTTACAATGAGCAGTTCTTC
.	few	13	TRBV12-3/TRBV12-4	TRBJ2-7	CTSSATVRDEQYF	TGTACCAGCAGCGCGACAGTGAGGGACGAGCAGTACTTC
TRBD2	.	16	TRBV5-4	TRBJ2-7	CASSLAPVAGENEQYF	TGTGCCAGCAGCTTGGCCCCAGTAGCGGGTGAAAACGAGCAGTACTTC
.	many	17	TRBV3-1	TRBJ2-1	CASSPNGARLGYNEQFF	TGTGCCAGCAGCCCCAATGGGGCTCGCCTTGGTTACAATGAGCAGTTCTTC
.	.	15	TRBV4-1	TRBJ2-7	CASSQQGGGRGEQYF	TGCGCCAGCAGCCAACAGGGGGGCGGAAGGGGAGAGCAGTACTTC
TRBD1	.	14	TRBV18	TRBJ2-4	CASSVGQGRNIQYF	TGTGCCAGCTCAGTCGGACAGGGGCGAAACATTCAGTACTTC
.	many	15	TRBV27	TRBJ2-1	CASSLGLAPGYEQFF	TGTGCCAGCAGTTTAGGTCTAGCCCCAGGGTATGAGCAGTTCTTC
TRBD1	.	15	TRBV27	TRBJ2-7	CASSLRGTGFYEQYF	TGTGCCAGCAGTTTAAGGGGGACAGGGTTCTACGAGCAGTACTTC
.	many	15	TRBV15	TRBJ2-7	CATSREKRLSYEQYF	TGTGCCACCAGCAGAGAAAAGCGACTATCGTACGAGCAGTACTTC
TRBD2	few	15	TRBV27	TRBJ2-7	CASSWETSGIEEQYF	TGTGCCAGCAGTTGGGAGACTAGCGGGATCGAGGAGCAGTACTTC
.	once	15	TRBV4-1	TRBJ2-1	CASSQDHSSYNEQFF	TGCGCCAGCAGCCAAGACCACAGCTCCTACAATGAGCAGTTCTTC
TRBD2	many	16	TRBV7-2	TRBJ2-3	CASSPGTSASTDTQYF	TGTGCCAGCAGCCCGGGGACTAGCGCTAGCACAGATACGCAGTATTTT
TRBD1	many	15	TRBV20-1	TRBJ1-2	CSARDRRGHDYGYTF	TGCAGTGCTAGAGATCGCAGGGGGCACGACTATGGCTACACCTTC
.	many	14	TRBV28	TRBJ2-3	CASSLPEATDTQYF	TGTGCCAGCAGTTTACCCGAGGCCACAGATACGCAGTATTTT
.	few	15	TRBV6-6	TRBJ2-5	CASSYGRPLYETQYF	TGTGCCAGCAGTTACGGCAGGCCCCTTTACGAGACCCAGTACTTC
.	many	14	TRBV27	TRBJ2-1	CASRGTALINEQFF	TGTGCCAGCAGGGGGACCGCCCTCATCAATGAGCAGTTCTTC
.	.	14	TRBV6-4	TRBJ2-2	CASSDSLNTGELFF	TGTGCCAGCAGTGACTCCCTTAACACCGGGGAGCTGTTTTTT